This T cell receptor beta chain was recovered during a study of beta chain features in type 1 diabetes. Across the whole study: Cells sorted and examined across all samples totaled around 110,000,000.

The study reverse transcribed the entire isolated RNA, so it sequenced expressed TCRB transcripts. Assay: immunoSEQ multiplex PCR; the TCRdb copy retains only in-frame clones and omits some. The sample shows 110,000 to 150,000 clones, less than 9% of them seen only once. Without exception, sorted populations had purity beyond 95%. The CDR3 consists of 14 residues. V was pared by 2 bases and J by 1 base, with 2 bases of the junction left unmatched. Germline lookup yields CDR1 LNHDA and CDR2 SQIVND (reference sequence). This sequence joins TRBV19 and TRBJ2-7, with TRBD1 matching 7 bases. The specimen sequenced was central memory CD4+ T cells from blood. This clonotype was sampled from a woman aged 25-40 years in good health. CDR3 region: CASSISRGSYEQYF. CDR3 nucleotides: TGTGCCAGTAGTATATCCAGGGGGTCCTACGAGCAGTACTTC.